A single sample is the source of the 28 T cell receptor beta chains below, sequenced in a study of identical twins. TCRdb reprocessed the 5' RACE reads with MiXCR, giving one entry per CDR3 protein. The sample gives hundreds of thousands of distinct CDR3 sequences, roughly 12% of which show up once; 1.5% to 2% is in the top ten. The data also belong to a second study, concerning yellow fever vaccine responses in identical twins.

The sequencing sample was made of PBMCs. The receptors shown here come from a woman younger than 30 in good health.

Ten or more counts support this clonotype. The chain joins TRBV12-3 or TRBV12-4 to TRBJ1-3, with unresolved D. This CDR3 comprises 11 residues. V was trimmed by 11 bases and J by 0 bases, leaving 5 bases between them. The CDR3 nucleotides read TGTGCCTCCAACTCTGGAAACACCATATATTTT. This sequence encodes CASNSGNTIYF.

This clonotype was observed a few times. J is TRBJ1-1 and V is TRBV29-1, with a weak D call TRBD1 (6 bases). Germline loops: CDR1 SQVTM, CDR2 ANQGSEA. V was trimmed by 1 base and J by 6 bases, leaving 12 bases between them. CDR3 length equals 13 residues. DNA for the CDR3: TGCAGCGTTGAAGCCCCACAGGGACCTGAAGCTTTCTTT. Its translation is CSVEAPQGPEAFF.

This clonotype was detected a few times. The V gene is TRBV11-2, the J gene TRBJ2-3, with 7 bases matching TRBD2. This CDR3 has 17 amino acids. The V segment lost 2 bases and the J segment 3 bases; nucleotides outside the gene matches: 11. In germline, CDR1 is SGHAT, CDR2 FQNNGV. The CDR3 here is CASSLSGTTQGTDTQYF. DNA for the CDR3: TGTGCCAGCAGCTTATCCGGGACTACCCAAGGGACAGATACGCAGTATTTT.

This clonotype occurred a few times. The CDR3 protein is CASSEWGSGNTGELFF. The CDR3 nucleotides read TGTGCCAGCAGTGAATGGGGTAGCGGGAACACCGGGGAGCTGTTTTTT. The chain links TRBV2 to TRBJ2-2, with D tentatively TRBD2 (6 bases). CDR3 length: 16 residues. The ends were cut back, 2 bases at V and 1 base at J, with 11 bases in the middle. The germline V gene has CDR1 SNHLY and CDR2 FYNNEI. Filled out from reference TRBV2 and TRBJ2-2, the complete variable domain reads EPEVTQTPSHQVTQMGQEVILRCVPISNHLYFYWYRQILGQKVEFLVSFYNNEISEKSEIFDDQFSVERPDGSNFTLKIRSTKLEDSAMYFCASSEWGSGNTGELFFGEGSRLTVL.

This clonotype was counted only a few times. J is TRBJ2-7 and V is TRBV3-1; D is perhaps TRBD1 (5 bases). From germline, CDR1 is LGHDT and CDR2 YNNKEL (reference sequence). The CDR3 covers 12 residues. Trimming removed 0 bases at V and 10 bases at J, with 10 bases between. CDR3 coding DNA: TGTGCCAGCAGCCAAGATACCAGGGCCCAGTACTTC. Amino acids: CASSQDTRAQYF.

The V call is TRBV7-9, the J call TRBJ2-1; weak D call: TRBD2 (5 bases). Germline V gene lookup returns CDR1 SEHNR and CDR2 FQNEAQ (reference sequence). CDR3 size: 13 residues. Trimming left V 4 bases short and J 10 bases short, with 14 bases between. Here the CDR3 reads CASSSLEAHEQFF. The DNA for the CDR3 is TGTGCCAGCAGCTCACTAGAAGCCCACGAGCAGTTCTTC.

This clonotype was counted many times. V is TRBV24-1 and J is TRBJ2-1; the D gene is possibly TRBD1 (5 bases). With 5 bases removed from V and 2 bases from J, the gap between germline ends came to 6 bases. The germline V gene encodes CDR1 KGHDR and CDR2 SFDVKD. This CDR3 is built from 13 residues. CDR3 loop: CATSGGTYNEQFF. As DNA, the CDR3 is TGTGCCACCAGTGGGGGCACCTACAATGAGCAGTTCTTC.

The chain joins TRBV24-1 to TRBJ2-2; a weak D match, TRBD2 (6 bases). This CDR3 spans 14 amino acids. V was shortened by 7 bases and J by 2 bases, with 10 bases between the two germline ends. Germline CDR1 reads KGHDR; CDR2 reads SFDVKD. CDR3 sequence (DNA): TGTGCCACCAGGGCGGGGCGTAACACCGGGGAGCTGTTTTTT. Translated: CATRAGRNTGELFF.

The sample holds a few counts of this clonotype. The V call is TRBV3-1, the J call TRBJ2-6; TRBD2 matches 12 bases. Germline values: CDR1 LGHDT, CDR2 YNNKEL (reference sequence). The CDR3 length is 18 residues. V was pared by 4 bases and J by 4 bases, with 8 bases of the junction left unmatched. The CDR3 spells CASSRLAGAHGGANVLTF. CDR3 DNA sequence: TGTGCCAGCAGCCGACTAGCGGGAGCGCATGGGGGGGCCAACGTCCTGACTTTC.

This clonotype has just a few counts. The DNA for the CDR3 is TGTGCCGGCGGGGACAACTCCTACAATGAGCAGTTCTTC. Its protein is CAGGDNSYNEQFF. The chain links TRBV10-3 to TRBJ2-1; either TRBD1 or TRBD2 may supply D (6 bases each). The CDR3 extends over 13 amino acids. Germline V CDR1 and CDR2: ENHRY, SYGVKD. V was shortened by 11 bases and J by 0 bases, with 11 bases between the two germline ends.

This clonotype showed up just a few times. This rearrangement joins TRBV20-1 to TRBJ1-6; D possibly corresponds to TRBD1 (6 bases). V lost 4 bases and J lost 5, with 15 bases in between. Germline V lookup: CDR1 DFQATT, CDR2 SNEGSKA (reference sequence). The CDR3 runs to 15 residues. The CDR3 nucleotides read TGCAGTGCTACTCCCTCAGACAGGAATAATTCACCCCTCCACTTT. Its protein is CSATPSDRNNSPLHF.

CDR3 sequence reads: CASSLTGGLSNEQYF. The CDR3 coding sequence is TGCGCCAGCAGCTTGACAGGGGGCTTGTCAAACGAGCAGTACTTC. The rearrangement links TRBV5-1 to TRBJ2-7, with 9 bases matching TRBD1. The CDR3 sequence is 15 residues long. The germline V gene encodes CDR1 SGHRS and CDR2 YFSETQ. J gave up 5 bases and V 1 base, and 7 bases lay outside the gene matches.

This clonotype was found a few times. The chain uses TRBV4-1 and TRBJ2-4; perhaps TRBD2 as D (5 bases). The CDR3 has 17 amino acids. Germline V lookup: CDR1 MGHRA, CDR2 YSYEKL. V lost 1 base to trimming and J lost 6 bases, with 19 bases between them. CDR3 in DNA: TGCGCCAGCAGCCAAGTCGTCCGCGGAGGAGTCGGAAACATTCAGTACTTC. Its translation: CASSQVVRGGVGNIQYF.

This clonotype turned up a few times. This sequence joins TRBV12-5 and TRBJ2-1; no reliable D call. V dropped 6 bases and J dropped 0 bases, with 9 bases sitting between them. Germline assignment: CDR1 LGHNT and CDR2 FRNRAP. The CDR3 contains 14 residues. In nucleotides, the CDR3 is TGTGCTAGTGGCATGACTCGCTCCTACAATGAGCAGTTCTTC. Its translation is CASGMTRSYNEQFF.

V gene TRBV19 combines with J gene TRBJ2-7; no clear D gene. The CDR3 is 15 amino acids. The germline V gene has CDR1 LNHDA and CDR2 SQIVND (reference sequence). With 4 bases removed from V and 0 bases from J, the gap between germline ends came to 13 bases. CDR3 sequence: CASSKGTKDSYEQYV. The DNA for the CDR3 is TGTGCCAGTAGTAAGGGAACCAAGGACTCCTACGAGCAGTACGTC.

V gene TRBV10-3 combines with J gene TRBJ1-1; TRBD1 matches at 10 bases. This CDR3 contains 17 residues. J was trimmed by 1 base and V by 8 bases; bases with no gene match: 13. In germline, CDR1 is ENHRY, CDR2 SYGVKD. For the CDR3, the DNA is TGTGCCATCGACCGAACCGGGACAGGGGCCGAGAACACTGAAGCTTTCTTT. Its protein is CAIDRTGTGAENTEAFF.

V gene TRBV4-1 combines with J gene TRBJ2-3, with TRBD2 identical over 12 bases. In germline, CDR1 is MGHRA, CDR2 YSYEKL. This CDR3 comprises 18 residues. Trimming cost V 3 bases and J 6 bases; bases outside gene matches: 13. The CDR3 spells CASSQQRSSGGAFDTQYF. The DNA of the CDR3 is TGCGCCAGCAGCCAGCAGAGGTCTAGCGGGGGGGCGTTCGATACGCAGTATTTT.

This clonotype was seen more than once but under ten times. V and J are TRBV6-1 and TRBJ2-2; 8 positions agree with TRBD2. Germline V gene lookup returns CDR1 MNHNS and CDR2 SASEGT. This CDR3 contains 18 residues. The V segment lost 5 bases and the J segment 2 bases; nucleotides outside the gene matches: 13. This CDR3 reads CASSRGGWASGNTGELFF. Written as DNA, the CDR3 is TGTGCCAGCAGTCGGGGGGGATGGGCTAGCGGTAACACCGGGGAGCTGTTTTTT.

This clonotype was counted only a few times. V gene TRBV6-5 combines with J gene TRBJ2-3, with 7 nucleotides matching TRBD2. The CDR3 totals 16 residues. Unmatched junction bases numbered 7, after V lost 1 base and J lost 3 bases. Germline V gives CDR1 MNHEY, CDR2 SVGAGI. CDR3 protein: CASSYLGGRATDTQYF. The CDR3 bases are TGTGCCAGCAGTTACTTGGGCGGGAGAGCTACAGATACGCAGTATTTT.

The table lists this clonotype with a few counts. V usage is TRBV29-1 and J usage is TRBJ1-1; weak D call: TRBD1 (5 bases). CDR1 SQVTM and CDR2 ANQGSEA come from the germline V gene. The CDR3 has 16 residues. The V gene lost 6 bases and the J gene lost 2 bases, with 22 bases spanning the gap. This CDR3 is CSVGEGIGTANTEAFF. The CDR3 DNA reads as TGCAGCGTCGGGGAGGGCATCGGGACGGCTAACACTGAAGCTTTCTTT. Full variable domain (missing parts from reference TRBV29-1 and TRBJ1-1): SAVISQKPSRDICQRGTSLTIQCQVDSQVTMMFWYRQQPGQSLTLIATANQGSEATYESGFVIDKFPISRPNLTFSTLTVSNMSPEDSSIYLCSVGEGIGTANTEAFFGQGTRLTVV.

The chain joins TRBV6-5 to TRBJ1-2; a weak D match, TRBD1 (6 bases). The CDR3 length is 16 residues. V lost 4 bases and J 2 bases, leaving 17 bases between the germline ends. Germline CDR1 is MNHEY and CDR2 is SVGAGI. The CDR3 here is CASSSNFPDSNYGYTF. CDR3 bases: TGTGCCAGCAGTTCCAACTTCCCGGACAGCAACTATGGCTACACCTTC.

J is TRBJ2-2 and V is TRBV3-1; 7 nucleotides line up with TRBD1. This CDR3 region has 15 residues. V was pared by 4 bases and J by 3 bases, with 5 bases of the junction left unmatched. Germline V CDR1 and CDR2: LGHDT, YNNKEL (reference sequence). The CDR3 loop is CASSPLTGYTGELFF. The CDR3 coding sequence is TGTGCCAGCAGCCCCTTGACAGGGTACACCGGGGAGCTGTTTTTT.

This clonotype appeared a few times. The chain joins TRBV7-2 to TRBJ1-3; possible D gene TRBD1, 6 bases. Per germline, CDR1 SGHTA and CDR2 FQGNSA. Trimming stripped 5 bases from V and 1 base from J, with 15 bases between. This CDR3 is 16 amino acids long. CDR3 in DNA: TGTGCCAGCAGCCGGTGGGGGGGCGCATCTGGAAACACCATATATTTT. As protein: CASSRWGGASGNTIYF.

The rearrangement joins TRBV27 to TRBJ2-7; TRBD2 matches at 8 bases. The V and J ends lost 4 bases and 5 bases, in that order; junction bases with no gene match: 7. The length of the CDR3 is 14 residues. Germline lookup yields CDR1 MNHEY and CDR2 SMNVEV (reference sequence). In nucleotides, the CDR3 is TGTGCCAGCAGTTCCCTCGGGACTAGGAACGAGCAGTACTTC. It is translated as CASSSLGTRNEQYF.

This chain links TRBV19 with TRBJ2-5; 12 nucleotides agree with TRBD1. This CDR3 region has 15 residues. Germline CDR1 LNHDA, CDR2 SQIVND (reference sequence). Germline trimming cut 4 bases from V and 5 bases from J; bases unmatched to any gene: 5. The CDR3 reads CASSRGQGARETQYF. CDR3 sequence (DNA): TGTGCCAGTAGTAGGGGACAGGGGGCGCGGGAGACCCAGTACTTC.

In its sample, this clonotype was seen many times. CDR3 amino acids: CSASMGLANTGELFF. The CDR3 DNA reads as TGCAGTGCTAGCATGGGACTAGCGAACACCGGGGAGCTGTTTTTT. The rearrangement links TRBV20-1 to TRBJ2-2; 8 positions match TRBD2. The CDR3 runs 15 residues. Trimming took 3 bases from V and 0 from J; bases not matched to a gene: 3. The germline gives CDR1 DFQATT, CDR2 SNEGSKA (reference sequence).

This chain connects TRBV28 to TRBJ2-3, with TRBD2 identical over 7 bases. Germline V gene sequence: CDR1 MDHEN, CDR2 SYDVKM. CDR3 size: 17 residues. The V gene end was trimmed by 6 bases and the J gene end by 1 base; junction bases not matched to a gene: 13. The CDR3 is CASSPDSAGVGTDTQYF. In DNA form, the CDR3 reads TGTGCCAGCAGCCCCGATTCGGCGGGAGTTGGCACAGATACGCAGTATTTT.

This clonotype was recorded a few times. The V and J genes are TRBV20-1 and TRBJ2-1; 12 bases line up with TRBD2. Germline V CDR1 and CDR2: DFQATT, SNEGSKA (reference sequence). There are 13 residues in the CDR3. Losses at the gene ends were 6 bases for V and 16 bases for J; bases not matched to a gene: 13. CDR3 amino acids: CSAKGLAGLVYFF. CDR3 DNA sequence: TGCAGTGCCAAAGGACTAGCGGGATTGGTTTATTTCTTC.